A single sample gave rise to the 16 T cell receptor beta chains below, sequenced in a study of regulatory T cells in long-lasting Graves disease. The TCR beta library used iRepertoire HTBI primers with Arm-PCR amplification of CDR3. TCRdb fed the multiplex PCR reads into MiXCR, producing one record per CDR3 protein. The repertoire holds 500,000 or so distinct CDR3 sequences, with around 15% as singletons. Regarding time point: newly diagnosed GD, antithyroid drugs for less than 3 months. Extracted PBMC RNA gave rise to the TCR library. The sample was also linked to a second study, of T cells in Graves' hyperthyroidism and ophthalmopathy.

The sequencing used peripheral blood mononuclear cells (PBMCs), collected at new diagnosis, from a patient treated with antithyroid drugs. The receptors shown here come from a man between 35 and 55 years old with Graves disease.

The chain couples TRBV20-1 to TRBJ1-5; D uncertain. The V and J ends lost 3 bases and 3 bases respectively, with 9 bases between them. The CDR3 consists of 13 residues. Looked up from germline, CDR1 is DFQATT and CDR2 is SNEGSKA (reference sequence). The CDR3, as DNA: TGCAGTGCTAGCTCGGCGGTCAATCAGCCCCAGCATTTT. Protein: CSASSAVNQPQHF.

Details on this clonotype: The junction shows a germline mismatch at one end, possibly a read error. For the CDR3, the DNA is TGCGCCAGCAGCTCCCTAGCGGGATCCTACAATGAGCAGCTCTTC. Its protein is CASSSLAGSYNEQLF. The rearrangement joins TRBV5-1 to TRBJ2-1; 9 nucleotides agree with TRBD2. This CDR3 is built from 15 residues. Looked up from germline, CDR1 is SGHRS and CDR2 is YFSETQ.

This chain joins TRBV6-1 and TRBJ2-6; D possibly corresponds to TRBD1 (5 bases). This CDR3 has 17 amino acids. Germline V gene sequence: CDR1 MNHNS, CDR2 SASEGT. Trimming left V 4 bases short and J 0 bases short, with 13 bases between. CDR3 in DNA: TGTGCCAGCAGTGTGGCAGGGATTAACTCTGGGGCCAACGTCCTGACTTTC. Translating it yields CASSVAGINSGANVLTF.

This clonotype showed up just a few times. The chain couples TRBV13 to TRBJ1-2, with 7 bases lining up with TRBD1. The germline V gene has CDR1 PRHDT and CDR2 FYEKMQ (reference sequence). The CDR3 runs 17 residues. J was trimmed by 1 base and V by 7 bases; bases with no gene match: 15. The CDR3 sequence is CASKGGGGTNLNYGYTF. The DNA of the CDR3 is TGTGCCAGCAAGGGGGGAGGGGGCACCAATCTTAACTATGGCTACACCTTC.

The sample holds many counts of this clonotype. The CDR3 here is CSARGPVRTEAFF. The CDR3 nucleotides read TGCAGTGCTAGGGGGCCGGTACGGACTGAAGCTTTCTTT. The chain employs TRBV20-1 and TRBJ1-1; D may be TRBD1 (5 bases). The germline V gene has CDR1 DFQATT and CDR2 SNEGSKA (reference sequence). CDR3 length equals 13 residues. The V gene lost 3 bases and the J gene lost 5 bases, with 13 bases spanning the gap.

This clonotype was counted at least ten times. The CDR3 nucleotides read TGTGCCAGCAGCTTCCAGACGGAGGTGGATCAGCCCCAGCATTTT. Its protein product is CASSFQTEVDQPQHF. The chain carries TRBV5-6 and TRBJ1-5; D remains ambiguous. The V gene lost 2 bases and the J gene lost 5 bases, with 14 bases spanning the gap. The CDR3 loop spans 15 amino acids. Germline values: CDR1 SGHDT, CDR2 YYEEEE.

This clonotype was recorded at least ten times. The chain carries TRBV2 and TRBJ2-1, with unresolved D. V was trimmed by 7 bases and J by 2 bases, leaving 9 bases between them. There are 13 residues in the CDR3. Germline V lookup: CDR1 SNHLY, CDR2 FYNNEI. The CDR3 loop reads CASIVGTYNEQFF. CDR3 in DNA: TGTGCCAGCATAGTTGGGACCTACAATGAGCAGTTCTTC.

At least ten counts were recorded for this clonotype. The CDR3 here is CASSLDRLPPLHF. The CDR3 DNA reads as TGTGCCAGCAGCTTGGACAGGTTGCCACCCCTCCACTTT. The chain is built from TRBV7-2 and TRBJ1-6, with 7 bases identical to TRBD1. The germline CDR1 and CDR2 sequences are SGHTA and FQGNSA. J gave up 11 bases and V 3 bases, and 4 bases lay outside the gene matches. The CDR3 consists of 13 residues.

This clonotype was found many times. J is TRBJ1-2 and V is TRBV12-3 or TRBV12-4; D is undetermined. This CDR3 is built from 13 residues. Trimming removed 5 bases from V and 8 bases from J, with 15 bases in between. CDR3 nucleotide sequence: TGTGCCAGCAGTACGGCCCCTATCCCAGGCTACACCTTC. It encodes CASSTAPIPGYTF.

V usage is TRBV12-5 and J usage is TRBJ1-3, with a weak D call TRBD1 (6 bases). V was shortened by 7 bases and J by 1 base, with 11 bases between the two germline ends. This CDR3 comprises 14 residues. Germline V CDR1 and CDR2: LGHNT, FRNRAP. Here the CDR3 DNA reads TGTGCTAGTGCCCGGACAGTTTCTGGAAACACCATATATTTT. This codes for CASARTVSGNTIYF.

This clonotype came up many times. This chain joins TRBV2 and TRBJ1-1; D possibly corresponds to TRBD1 (6 bases). V was clipped by 7 bases and J by 6 bases, with 12 bases between them. Germline values: CDR1 SNHLY, CDR2 FYNNEI. The CDR3 has 12 amino acids. DNA of the CDR3: TGTGCCAGCAATCAGGACAGACCTGAAGCTTTCTTT. It yields the protein CASNQDRPEAFF.

This clonotype was observed many times. This rearrangement joins TRBV5-1 to TRBJ2-7; 10 bases align to TRBD1. Per the germline V gene, CDR1 is SGHRS and CDR2 is YFSETQ. This CDR3 comprises 15 residues. V shed 3 bases, J shed 3 bases, and the junction held 6 bases outside the gene matches. The CDR3 nucleotides are TGCGCCAGCAGCTGGGGGACAGGGGCCAACTACGAGCAGTACTTC. Amino acids: CASSWGTGANYEQYF.

The rearrangement uses TRBV11-3 and TRBJ2-3; D not resolved. With the DNA end fitting TRBJ2-1 better, the J assignment may be wrong. The CDR3 spans 15 residues. Looked up from germline, CDR1 is SGHNT and CDR2 is YENEEA. CDR3 in amino acids: CASSLDSQQWNEQFF. CDR3 sequence (DNA): TGTGCCAGCAGCTTAGACTCCCAGCAGTGGAATGAGCAGTTCTTC.

This clonotype occurred a few times. V and J are TRBV18 and TRBJ1-2; TRBD1 matches at 8 bases. Germline V gene data show CDR1 as KGHSH and CDR2 as LQKENI. Trimming cost V 6 bases and J 8 bases; bases outside gene matches: 11. The CDR3 totals 14 residues. Written as DNA, the CDR3 is TGTGCCAGCTCGCCTCAGGGGGCTCGAGGAGGCTACACCTTC. Encoded protein: CASSPQGARGGYTF. The full variable domain, with the rest looked up from reference TRBV18 and TRBJ1-2, is NAGVMQNPRHLVRRRGQEARLRCSPMKGHSHVYWYRQLPEEGLKFMVYLQKENIIDESGMPKERFSAEFPKEGPSILRIQQVVRGDSAAYFCASSPQGARGGYTFGSGTRLTVV.

This clonotype was seen many times. V and J are TRBV11-2 and TRBJ2-7; no clear D gene. V lost 1 base and J 1 base, leaving 8 bases between the germline ends. The CDR3 loop spans 14 amino acids. The germline V gene has CDR1 SGHAT and CDR2 FQNNGV. The CDR3 is CASSLVRESYEQYF. The CDR3 DNA sequence: TGTGCCAGCAGCTTAGTTAGGGAATCCTACGAGCAGTACTTC.

For this clonotype: A much larger clone sits a single nucleotide away, making a read error possible. This chain links TRBV6-5 with TRBJ2-5; D not certain. This CDR3 contains 13 residues. CDR1 is MNHEY, CDR2 SVGAGI, per germline. Here the CDR3 reads CASSYEYQETQHF. CDR3 sequence (DNA): TGTGCCAGCAGTTACGAGTACCAAGAGACCCAGCACTTC.